This entry lists 14 T cell receptor beta chains sequenced from one sample in a study of blood T cell repertoires in COVID-19. Clones were sequenced by immunoSEQ multiplex PCR, and TCRdb holds only the in-frame ones, with some missing. The sample lists 380,000 or so clones; about 90% were seen once. The sequencing input was PBMCs or T cells enriched from blood (not recorded which). Receptors were obtained from a man aged 25-45 years who had recovered from COVID-19.

The J gene is TRBJ1-1, the V gene TRBV29-1; 8 bases fit TRBD1. CDR1 and CDR2 (germline): SQVTM, ANQGSEA. The J segment lost 3 bases and the V segment lost 4 bases, leaving 10 bases of the junction unmatched. The CDR3 has 15 amino acids. CDR3 bases: TGCAGCGTTGGGGCCAGGGGGCTTTATGACACTGAAGCTTTCTTT. Translating gives CSVGARGLYDTEAFF. The entire variable domain, with the rest obtained from reference TRBV29-1 and TRBJ1-1, is as follows: SAVISQKPSRDICQRGTSLTIQCQVDSQVTMMFWYRQQPGQSLTLIATANQGSEATYESGFVIDKFPISRPNLTFSTLTVSNMSPEDSSIYLCSVGARGLYDTEAFFGQGTRLTVV.

The sample holds one count of this clone. The chain recombines TRBV7-2 with TRBJ1-4, with D possibly matching TRBD1 (5 bases). This CDR3 region has 14 residues. V was trimmed by 1 base and J by 8 bases, leaving 11 bases between them. Looked up from germline, CDR1 is SGHTA and CDR2 is FQGNSA. CDR3 region: CASSLGGGNEKLFF. CDR3 sequence (DNA): TGTGCCAGCAGCTTAGGCGGGGGGAACGAAAAACTGTTTTTT.

The chain carries TRBV5-8 and TRBJ1-1, with D unresolved. Trimming removed 7 bases at V and 4 bases at J, with 17 bases between. This CDR3 spans 14 amino acids. Germline V gene lookup returns CDR1 SGHTS and CDR2 YDEGEE. CDR3 nucleotide sequence: TGTGCCAGCGAACCAGCGGCTCTAACCACTGAAGCTTTCTTT. This gives the protein CASEPAALTTEAFF.

The chain links TRBV6-5 to TRBJ1-2, with TRBD1 as a possible D gene (6 bases). Germline V lookup: CDR1 MNHEY, CDR2 SVGAGI. V lost 6 bases, J lost 5 bases, and 13 bases lay in between. The CDR3 sequence is 13 residues long. The DNA of the CDR3 is TGTGCCAGCAGGGACACAGGGAGTTATGGCTACACCTTC. Its protein is CASRDTGSYGYTF.

The chain couples TRBV10-3 to TRBJ2-5; D possibly corresponds to TRBD1 (6 bases). Germline values: CDR1 ENHRY, CDR2 SYGVKD. V lost 2 bases to trimming and J lost 3 bases, with 7 bases between them. The CDR3 extends over 13 amino acids. CDR3 residues: CAISEGQKETQYF. For the CDR3, the DNA is TGTGCCATCAGTGAGGGACAGAAAGAGACCCAGTACTTC.

This chain's CDR3 is CASSFNRGANEKLFF. CDR3 bases: TGTGCCAGCAGCTTCAACAGGGGAGCTAATGAAAAACTGTTTTTT. The chain employs TRBV5-8 and TRBJ1-4; TRBD1 matches at 7 bases. CDR1 is SGHTS and CDR2 is YDEGEE in the germline V gene. The CDR3 consists of 15 residues. Losses at the gene ends were 2 bases for V and 3 bases for J; bases not matched to a gene: 4.

This clone showed up just once. The J gene is TRBJ2-1, the V gene TRBV3-1 (or the pseudogene TRBV3-2), with D possibly being TRBD2 (6 bases). The V end was cut by 0 bases, the J end by 5 bases, with 11 bases between. The V gene's germline CDR1 is LGHDT and CDR2 YNNKEL (reference sequence). The CDR3 has 15 amino acids. The CDR3 bases are TGTGCCAGCAGCCAAGATACGGGGACTCACAATGAGCAGTTCTTC. It encodes CASSQDTGTHNEQFF.

The CDR3 DNA sequence: TGTGCCAGCAGCCAAGGCGGGACCTACGAGCAGTACTTC. Translating it yields CASSQGGTYEQYF. The rearrangement uses TRBV7-9 and TRBJ2-7; weak D call: TRBD2 (6 bases). The CDR3 has 13 residues. Germline V gene data show CDR1 as SEHNR and CDR2 as FQNEAQ (reference sequence). V lost 5 bases, J lost 2 bases, and 10 bases lay in between.

The chain recombines TRBV5-4 with TRBJ1-4; TRBD1 aligns across 7 bases. Germline V lookup: CDR1 SGHNT, CDR2 YYREEE (reference sequence). V shed 4 bases, J shed 3 bases, and the junction held 9 bases outside the gene matches. This CDR3 contains 16 residues. The CDR3 loop reads CASSRMPGQSNEKLFF. CDR3 coding DNA: TGTGCCAGCAGCCGAATGCCGGGACAGTCTAATGAAAAACTGTTTTTT.

This clone was counted only a few times. In DNA form, the CDR3 reads TGTGCCAGCAGCCCCGCAGAAATGAACTATGGCTACACCTTC. The encoded protein is CASSPAEMNYGYTF. The chain employs TRBV7-6 and TRBJ1-2; no definite D call. Trimming shortened V by 5 bases and J by 2 bases, and 12 bases separated the two germline ends. Looked up from germline, CDR1 is SGHVS and CDR2 is FNYEAQ. This CDR3 has 14 amino acids.

The chain recombines TRBV6-5 with TRBJ2-7, with TRBD2 matching over 9 bases. The CDR3 runs to 15 residues. V lost 2 bases and J lost 3; bases outside the gene matches: 5. The germline gives CDR1 MNHEY, CDR2 SVGAGI. Here the CDR3 reads CASSYPSGAIYEQYF. The CDR3 DNA is TGTGCCAGCAGTTACCCTAGCGGGGCTATCTACGAGCAGTACTTC.

The chain is built from TRBV13 and TRBJ2-2, with 7 bases lining up with TRBD1. This CDR3 comprises 13 residues. Germline assignment: CDR1 PRHDT and CDR2 FYEKMQ (reference sequence). With V trimmed by 8 bases and J by 4 bases, 4 bases remained unmatched. CDR3 protein: CASQGQLTGELFF. As DNA, the CDR3 is TGTGCCAGCCAGGGACAGCTCACCGGGGAGCTGTTTTTT.

This rearrangement joins TRBV18 to TRBJ1-3; D is unresolved. In germline, CDR1 is KGHSH, CDR2 LQKENI. The CDR3 is 15 residues long. V lost 2 bases, J lost 0 bases, and 8 bases lay in between. CDR3 sequence reads: CASSPSLRSGNTIYF. CDR3 DNA: TGTGCCAGCTCACCATCACTGCGCTCTGGAAACACCATATATTTT.

The rearrangement links TRBV10-3 to TRBJ2-6; 10 bases match TRBD1. With V trimmed by 2 bases and J by 1 base, 11 bases remained unmatched. Germline V gives CDR1 ENHRY, CDR2 SYGVKD. The length of the CDR3 is 20 residues. CDR3 amino acids: CAISERWTGGSSSGANVLTF. The CDR3, as DNA: TGTGCCATCAGTGAGCGATGGACAGGGGGATCCTCATCTGGGGCCAACGTCCTGACTTTC.